A single sample gave rise to the 2 T cell receptor beta chains below, sequenced in a study of blood T cell repertoires in COVID-19. Sequencing was performed with immunoSEQ multiplex PCR; in TCRdb, only in-frame clones are kept and a portion is missing. The sample includes some 40,000 clones, roughly 82% of them seen just once. Sequencing was done on a sample of peripheral blood. The receptors were sampled from a human donor in a cohort sampled during active COVID-19.

V gene TRBV19 combines with J gene TRBJ2-5; TRBD1 agrees at 10 bases. The germline V gene encodes CDR1 LNHDA and CDR2 SQIVND (reference sequence). Trimming at V came to 5 bases and at J to 3 bases, leaving 6 bases not matched to a gene. The CDR3 runs 15 residues. The CDR3 loop is CASSGRTGGKETQYF. The CDR3 DNA follows: TGTGCCAGTAGTGGACGGACAGGGGGAAAAGAGACCCAGTACTTC.

The gene calls are TRBV21-1 and TRBJ1-6; the table's D call, TRBD1, has no DNA check behind it. TRBV21-1 is flagged as a pseudogene. The length of the CDR3 is 13 residues. For the CDR3, the DNA is TGTGCCAGCAGCAAAAACGGCAGGGTACCCCTCCACTTT. Protein product: CASSKNGRVPLHF.